The rows below give T cell receptor beta chains drawn from one sample of a study of T-cell memory formation after mild COVID-19. TCRdb re-derived calls from the 5' RACE reads in MiXCR, one entry per CDR3 protein. The sample contains fewer than 50,000 distinct CDR3 sequences, around 10% of which appear only once. The sequencing sample was made of PBMCs or a T cell subset sorted from them (not recorded which). Receptors originate from a man between 18 and 29 years old who had mild COVID-19 (a few samples of this study predate the infection). Cell type and time point are not known. The CDR3 runs from the conserved cysteine through the conserved F or W. Each record gives: CDR3 DNA, CDR3 protein, J gene, clone size, D gene, V gene. The D gene is left open where the match is weak. Rows give clone size only sometimes, using once, few, many, or a class for an expanded clone.

CDR3nt: TGTGCCAGCAGCCCCCCCGTGGTGCTGGGGGCCACTGAAGCTTTCTTT
CDR3aa: CASSPPVVLGATEAFF
j_gene: TRBJ1-1
abundance: .
d_gene: .
v_gene: TRBV7-2

CDR3nt: TGTGCCAGCACCATAGGGGGAAATTCACCCCTCCACTTT
CDR3aa: CASTIGGNSPLHF
j_gene: TRBJ1-6
abundance: few
d_gene: .
v_gene: TRBV28

CDR3nt: TGCGCCAGCAGCTTATGGGACCCGTCCCTTGTCAATGAGCAGTTCTTC
CDR3aa: CASSLWDPSLVNEQFF
j_gene: TRBJ2-1
abundance: .
d_gene: .
v_gene: TRBV5-1

CDR3nt: TGTGCCAGCTCACCTTCACAGGGAGGAATCGGGGAGCTGTTTTTT
CDR3aa: CASSPSQGGIGELFF
j_gene: TRBJ2-2
abundance: .
d_gene: .
v_gene: TRBV18

CDR3nt: TGTGCCAGCAGCCACCCCGGGGAGACCACAGATACGCAGTATTTT
CDR3aa: CASSHPGETTDTQYF
j_gene: TRBJ2-3
abundance: few
d_gene: .
v_gene: TRBV4-2

CDR3nt: TGTGCCAGCAGCCTTCCGCCGGGGAAGAGTGGCTACACCTTC
CDR3aa: CASSLPPGKSGYTF
j_gene: TRBJ1-2
abundance: .
d_gene: .
v_gene: TRBV5-6

CDR3nt: TGTGCCAGCAGAGTGGATGGGGCCAACGTCCTGACTTTC
CDR3aa: CASRVDGANVLTF
j_gene: TRBJ2-6
abundance: many
d_gene: .
v_gene: TRBV5-5

CDR3nt: TGCGCCAGCAGCCAAGATGAATACAGGGTCACTGAAGCTTTCTTT
CDR3aa: CASSQDEYRVTEAFF
j_gene: TRBJ1-1
abundance: few
d_gene: .
v_gene: TRBV4-3

CDR3nt: TGCGCCAGCAGCCACGGACAGGGCAAGGGCTATGGCTACACCTTC
CDR3aa: CASSHGQGKGYGYTF
j_gene: TRBJ1-2
abundance: .
d_gene: TRBD1
v_gene: TRBV4-1

CDR3nt: TGTGCCAGCAGTTTATCAGGGAGTGGGCAGCCCCAGCATTTT
CDR3aa: CASSLSGSGQPQHF
j_gene: TRBJ1-5
abundance: .
d_gene: .
v_gene: TRBV27

CDR3nt: TGTGCCAGCACCCAGGGGCTTTACGAGCAGTACTTC
CDR3aa: CASTQGLYEQYF
j_gene: TRBJ2-7
abundance: .
d_gene: .
v_gene: TRBV2

CDR3nt: TGTGCCAGCAGCTTAATGGGAGAAGTGCCCCAGCATTTT
CDR3aa: CASSLMGEVPQHF
j_gene: TRBJ1-5
abundance: .
d_gene: .
v_gene: TRBV7-2

CDR3nt: TGTGCCAGCTCACCGCAGGGTTTCGACCAGCCCCAGCATTTT
CDR3aa: CASSPQGFDQPQHF
j_gene: TRBJ1-5
abundance: many
d_gene: .
v_gene: TRBV18

CDR3nt: TGTGCCATCAGTGAGGCCCGGGGGCCAGATACTAACTATGGCTACACCTTC
CDR3aa: CAISEARGPDTNYGYTF
j_gene: TRBJ1-2
abundance: few
d_gene: .
v_gene: TRBV10-3

CDR3nt: TGTGCCAGCAGCCAAGTTACGGACTCTGGAAACACCATATATTTT
CDR3aa: CASSQVTDSGNTIYF
j_gene: TRBJ1-3
abundance: .
d_gene: .
v_gene: TRBV3-1

CDR3nt: TGTGCCAGCAGTTACTCGACTAGCGTTACCAATGAGCAGTTCTTC
CDR3aa: CASSYSTSVTNEQFF
j_gene: TRBJ2-1
abundance: few
d_gene: TRBD2
v_gene: TRBV6-5

CDR3nt: TGCGCCAGCAGGCCTTTACAGGGGCAGGGTTCACCCCTCCACTTT
CDR3aa: CASRPLQGQGSPLHF
j_gene: TRBJ1-6
abundance: .
d_gene: TRBD1
v_gene: TRBV5-1

CDR3nt: TGCAGTGCTAGCGGGGGGGCCTCATTCACAGATACGCAGTATTTT
CDR3aa: CSASGGASFTDTQYF
j_gene: TRBJ2-3
abundance: .
d_gene: TRBD2
v_gene: TRBV20-1

CDR3nt: TGTGCCAGCAGCTTGGAACGGAGCTATGGCTACACCTTC
CDR3aa: CASSLERSYGYTF
j_gene: TRBJ1-2
abundance: few
d_gene: .
v_gene: TRBV5-4

CDR3nt: TGTGCCAGCTCACCAGTAGTGAACACTGAAGCTTTCTTT
CDR3aa: CASSPVVNTEAFF
j_gene: TRBJ1-1
abundance: .
d_gene: .
v_gene: TRBV18

CDR3nt: TGTGCCAGCGGGGGGCTCGGGCCGGTCTATAATTCACCCCTCCACTTT
CDR3aa: CASGGLGPVYNSPLHF
j_gene: TRBJ1-6
abundance: .
d_gene: .
v_gene: TRBV27

CDR3nt: TGCGCCAGCAGCCAAGACGGGGTAGGAAACATTCAGTACTTC
CDR3aa: CASSQDGVGNIQYF
j_gene: TRBJ2-4
abundance: .
d_gene: .
v_gene: TRBV4-3

CDR3nt: TGTGCCAGCAGCATCAACAGGGGTGGTGAAAAACTGTTTTTT
CDR3aa: CASSINRGGEKLFF
j_gene: TRBJ1-4
abundance: .
d_gene: TRBD1
v_gene: TRBV7-2

CDR3nt: TGCAGTGCCGAACCTAGGGTGGGGGCGGATACGCAGTATTTT
CDR3aa: CSAEPRVGADTQYF
j_gene: TRBJ2-3
abundance: .
d_gene: .
v_gene: TRBV20-1

CDR3nt: TGTGCCAGCAGCTCACTAGCGGGGAGCTCGTTCTTC
CDR3aa: CASSSLAGSSFF
j_gene: TRBJ2-1
abundance: few
d_gene: TRBD2
v_gene: TRBV7-2

CDR3nt: TGCAGTGCCTACCTAGCGGGGTTCAATGAGCAGTTCTTC
CDR3aa: CSAYLAGFNEQFF
j_gene: TRBJ2-1
abundance: few
d_gene: TRBD2
v_gene: TRBV20-1

CDR3nt: TGTGCCAGTGGAGGGGTGAGCAATCAGCCCCAGCATTTT
CDR3aa: CASGGVSNQPQHF
j_gene: TRBJ1-5
abundance: .
d_gene: .
v_gene: TRBV19

CDR3nt: TGCAGTGCTAGGAGGCTAGCCAAAAACATTCAGTACTTC
CDR3aa: CSARRLAKNIQYF
j_gene: TRBJ2-4
abundance: .
d_gene: .
v_gene: TRBV20-1

CDR3nt: TGTGCCAGCAGCCTAGATTTGACAGGGGCCTATGGCTACACCTTC
CDR3aa: CASSLDLTGAYGYTF
j_gene: TRBJ1-2
abundance: .
d_gene: TRBD1
v_gene: TRBV6-5

CDR3nt: TGTGCCAGCAGCTTGGTACTCGGGACTAATGAAAAACTGTTTTTT
CDR3aa: CASSLVLGTNEKLFF
j_gene: TRBJ1-4
abundance: .
d_gene: .
v_gene: TRBV5-6

CDR3nt: TGTGCCAGCAGCCCCCACTCTGAGGTGACTGAAGCTTTCTTT
CDR3aa: CASSPHSEVTEAFF
j_gene: TRBJ1-1
abundance: .
d_gene: .
v_gene: TRBV7-9